This TCR beta chain derives from a study of T-cell reconstitution after alpha-beta-depleted transplantation in children. Unique molecular identifiers were built into the TCRbeta library. TCRdb passed the PCR reads through MiXCR, listing each CDR3 protein once. This table has 300,000 or so distinct CDR3 sequences, around 25% appearing once. The V and J ends lost 0 bases and 0 bases, in that order; junction bases with no gene match: 6. Germline V gene sequence: CDR1 MGHRA, CDR2 YSYEKL. CDR3 size: 17 residues. This TCR was sampled from a male patient under 18 who had a stem cell transplant for acute lymphoblastic leukemia, so the T cells may come from the graft donor. Material: PBMCs, mostly from graft donor cells, obtained 180 days after TCRalphabeta/CD19-depleted stem cell transplant. This chain links TRBV4-1 with TRBJ2-3, with 7 bases aligning to TRBD2. CDR3 coding DNA: TGCGCCAGCAGCCAAGAAGGTAGCGGGCCAAGCACAGATACGCAGTATTTT. It specifies CASSQEGSGPSTDTQYF.